The TCR beta chain under discussion was sequenced for a study of T-cell reconstitution after alpha-beta-depleted transplantation in children. Study-wide points: After transplant, at about two months, alpha-beta T cells were reportedly derived from several hundred expanded graft clones. At one year after transplant, newly produced T cells mostly accounted for T-cell counts and diversity.

This clonotype was counted at least ten times. Antigen specificity is unknown. Trimming left V 3 bases short and J 1 base short, with 3 bases between. The CDR3 runs 12 residues. The germline CDR1 and CDR2 sequences are GTSNPN and SVGIG (reference sequence). Molecular barcoding with unique molecular identifiers was used for the TCRbeta library. TCRdb used MiXCR to reprocess the PCR reads, holding one entry per CDR3 protein. The table lists 200,000 to 250,000 distinct CDR3 sequences, roughly 11% of them singletons. This sequence originates from a child under two years old with acute myeloid leukemia, due to receive a stem cell transplant. The sample consisted of PBMCs, taken before TCRalphabeta/CD19-depleted stem cell transplant. The chain links TRBV30 to TRBJ2-2, with D hard to call. The CDR3 nucleotides are TGTGCCTGGAGGCAGAACACCGGGGAGCTGTTTTTT. This codes for CAWRQNTGELFF.